This T cell receptor beta chain was found in a study of T-cell reconstitution after alpha-beta-depleted transplantation in children. TCRbeta library preparation incorporated unique molecular identifiers. TCRdb analysed the PCR reads with MiXCR anew, one entry per CDR3 protein. Altogether approximately 630,000 distinct CDR3 sequences are present, around 14% being singletons, with the ten largest covering about 0.77%. Points from the study as a whole: Surviving recipient T cells and intrathymic progenitors accounted for some patients' high TCRbeta diversity at day 60. Reported findings indicate that, about two months after transplant, alpha-beta T cells came from several hundred expanded clones, which were derived from non-depleted graft cells.

This clonotype was seen only a few times. Its antigen remains unknown. This receptor was obtained from a girl aged 2 to 9 with congenital amegakaryocytic thrombocytopenia, due to receive a stem cell transplant. The starting material was PBMCs, obtained before TCRalphabeta/CD19-depleted stem cell transplant.

The chain's CDR3 is CASSQAPRGQGFNEQYF. In DNA form, the CDR3 reads TGCGCCAGCAGCCAAGCCCCCCGGGGACAGGGGTTTAACGAGCAGTACTTC. The chain combines TRBV4-1 with TRBJ2-7; 10 bases are a match to TRBD1. In germline, CDR1 is MGHRA, CDR2 YSYEKL. V shed 1 base, J shed 5 bases, and the junction held 11 bases outside the gene matches. The CDR3 loop spans 17 amino acids.